Listed here are 16 T cell receptor beta chains from one sample, sequenced in a study of response to subunit inactivated influenza vaccine. TCRdb re-called the RT-PCR reads with MiXCR, one entry per CDR3 protein. Of about 540,000 distinct CDR3 sequences listed, around 21% are singletons. This same sample was also part of a study on T cells expressing NK-cell markers. That paper states: The TCR beta cDNA came from 5'RACE template switching with UMIs.

The material was CD4+ T cells sorted from PBMCs, obtained about 11 days after vaccination. Receptors originate from a man in his fifties or sixties who received an inactivated influenza vaccine.

The chain links TRBV7-2 to TRBJ1-2; D is unresolved. Germline CDR1 is SGHTA and CDR2 is FQGNSA. The CDR3 runs to 12 residues. Trimming took 1 base from V and 9 from J, leaving 9 bases between them. CDR3 region: CASSLGRASYTF. DNA for the CDR3: TGTGCCAGCAGCTTAGGAAGGGCGAGCTACACCTTC.

A single count supports this clonotype. V is TRBV5-1 and J is TRBJ2-2, with D perhaps matching TRBD1 (6 bases). The CDR3 has 14 amino acids. V was shortened by 7 bases and J by 4 bases, with 14 bases between the two germline ends. CDR1 and CDR2 (germline): SGHRS, YFSETQ. CDR3 coding DNA: TGCGCCAGCCATGGGACATCTTCCACCGGGGAGCTGTTTTTT. Protein product: CASHGTSSTGELFF. The variable domain in full, completed from reference TRBV5-1 and TRBJ2-2, reads KAGVTQTPRYLIKTRGQQVTLSCSPISGHRSVSWYQQTPGQGLQFLFEYFSETQRNKGNFPGRFSGRQFSNSRSEMNVSTLELGDSALYLCASHGTSSTGELFFGEGSRLTVL.

CDR3 residues: CATSTRTTGELFF. CDR3 coding DNA: TGTGCCACCAGCACGAGAACCACCGGGGAGCTGTTTTTT. The gene calls are TRBV15 and TRBJ2-2; D is unclear. Germline CDR1 reads LNHNV; CDR2 reads YYDKDF (reference sequence). The CDR3 runs 13 residues. With 4 bases removed from V and 4 bases from J, the gap between germline ends came to 7 bases. The full variable domain, in which reference TRBV15 and TRBJ2-2 provide the parts outside the CDR3, is DAMVIQNPRYQVTQFGKPVTLSCSQTLNHNVMYWYQQKSSQAPKLLFHYYDKDFNNEADTPDNFQSRRPNTSFCFLDIRSPGLGDTAMYLCATSTRTTGELFFGEGSRLTVL.

This clonotype turned up a few times. V usage is TRBV7-9 and J usage is TRBJ2-5; 8 bases are shared with TRBD1. V dropped 8 bases and J dropped 4; count of bases not matched to a gene: 15. The CDR3 loop spans 16 amino acids. Germline loops: CDR1 SEHNR, CDR2 FQNEAQ (reference sequence). CDR3 residues: CASAPMRQGRVETQYF. The CDR3 DNA reads TGTGCCAGCGCCCCGATGCGACAGGGGAGAGTAGAGACCCAGTACTTC. The full variable domain, rest sourced from reference TRBV7-9 and TRBJ2-5, is DTGVSQNPRHKITKRGQNVTFRCDPISEHNRLYWYRQTLGQGPEFLTYFQNEAQLEKSRLLSDRFSAERPKGSFSTLEIQRTEQGDSAMYLCASAPMRQGRVETQYFGPGTRLLVL.

This clonotype was counted ten times or more. The CDR3 DNA sequence: TGTGCCAGCAGCTTAGGTATTACGGAAGAGACCCAGTACTTC. It translates to CASSLGITEETQYF. The V gene is TRBV7-9, the J gene TRBJ2-5; D is uncertain. Germline-derived CDR1 and CDR2 are SEHNR and FQNEAQ (reference sequence). The CDR3 has 14 residues. Trimming cost V 1 base and J 3 bases, with 9 bases left between them.

The V and J genes are TRBV20-1 and TRBJ2-6; TRBD1 might be the D (5 bases). The germline CDR1 and CDR2 sequences are DFQATT and SNEGSKA (reference sequence). The germline V and J ends were trimmed by 1 base and 1 base, with 8 bases remaining between them. The CDR3 runs to 15 residues. The CDR3 coding sequence is TGCAGTGCTAGAGCCAGGGTGTCTGGGGCCAACGTCCTGACTTTC. Its protein product is CSARARVSGANVLTF.

The sample holds one count of this clonotype. The V gene is TRBV6-2 or TRBV6-3, the J gene TRBJ1-5; maybe TRBD1 (6 bases). This CDR3 is 14 amino acids long. Germline CDR1 MNHEY, CDR2 SVGEGT. V lost 2 bases and J 7 bases, leaving 12 bases between the germline ends. The DNA for the CDR3 is TGTGCCAGCAGTTACCGCGATGGGGGCCAGCCCCAGCATTTT. Translating it yields CASSYRDGGQPQHF.

The J gene is TRBJ1-2, the V gene TRBV4-3; D remains ambiguous. Germline assignment: CDR1 LGHNA and CDR2 YSLEER. The length of the CDR3 is 14 residues. V lost 3 bases, J lost 4 bases, and 12 bases lay in between. The CDR3 sequence: CASSQAGRSYGYTF. The CDR3 coding sequence is TGCGCCAGCAGCCAGGCGGGCAGATCCTATGGCTACACCTTC.

The genes are TRBV6-5 and TRBJ1-4; the D is unclear. CDR1 is MNHEY and CDR2 is SVGAGI in the germline V gene. CDR3 length: 17 residues. The germline V and J ends were trimmed by 0 bases and 3 bases, with 14 bases remaining between them. The CDR3 DNA follows: TGTGCCAGCAGTTACTCGAGATTCGGCGCCTCTAATGAAAAACTGTTTTTT. The encoded protein is CASSYSRFGASNEKLFF.

This sequence joins TRBV5-1 and TRBJ2-7; 8 bases are shared with TRBD2. This CDR3 has 17 residues. CDR1 SGHRS and CDR2 YFSETQ come from the germline V gene. The trim removed 5 bases at V and 3 bases at J, leaving 16 bases unmatched. The CDR3 DNA sequence: TGCGCCAGCAGGCGGGGACTAGATTCCTCGCCCTTCTACGAGCAGTACTTC. Translated: CASRRGLDSSPFYEQYF.

CDR3 nucleotide sequence: TGCGCCAGCAGCTTAGGAGGGATGAACACCGGGGAGCTGTTTTTT. Translated, it gives CASSLGGMNTGELFF. The chain uses TRBV5-1 and TRBJ2-2; perhaps TRBD2 as D (6 bases). The CDR3 consists of 15 residues. CDR1 and CDR2 from the germline V gene are SGHRS and YFSETQ. Trimming cost V 2 bases and J 1 base, with 9 bases left between them.

The chain uses TRBV6-5 and TRBJ2-7, with 7 bases fitting TRBD2. Trimming cost V 6 bases and J 7 bases; bases outside gene matches: 3. There are 11 residues in the CDR3. The germline CDR1 and CDR2 sequences are MNHEY and SVGAGI. CDR3 amino acids: CASSGGWEQYF. The CDR3 DNA is TGTGCCAGCAGCGGGGGGTGGGAGCAGTACTTC.

This clonotype came up a few times. The chain couples TRBV12-3 or TRBV12-4 to TRBJ1-1, with D tentatively TRBD1 (5 bases). The CDR3 spans 14 residues. Trimming removed 4 bases at V and 4 bases at J, with 13 bases between. CDR3 DNA: TGTGCCAGCAGTTCCATGGGGGGGAGCACTGAAGCTTTCTTT. Translating it yields CASSSMGGSTEAFF.

The rearrangement joins TRBV5-1 to TRBJ2-6, with 8 bases aligning to TRBD1. Germline loops: CDR1 SGHRS, CDR2 YFSETQ. V shed 5 bases and J 0 bases; nucleotides not matched to a gene: 4. This CDR3 is 16 amino acids long. In nucleotides, the CDR3 is TGCGCCAGCAGGACAGGGGACAACTCTGGGGCCAACGTCCTGACTTTC. Translating it yields CASRTGDNSGANVLTF. The complete variable domain, with remaining parts taken from reference TRBV5-1 and TRBJ2-6, reads KAGVTQTPRYLIKTRGQQVTLSCSPISGHRSVSWYQQTPGQGLQFLFEYFSETQRNKGNFPGRFSGRQFSNSRSEMNVSTLELGDSALYLCASRTGDNSGANVLTFGAGSRLTVL.

This clonotype was detected a few times. The genes are TRBV29-1 and TRBJ2-1; maybe TRBD2 (6 bases). V gave up 5 bases and J gave up 2 bases, with 10 bases separating them. The CDR3 runs 13 residues. Germline V gives CDR1 SQVTM, CDR2 ANQGSEA. CDR3: CSVPGSPYNEQFF. DNA for the CDR3: TGCAGCGTTCCCGGGAGTCCCTACAATGAGCAGTTCTTC.

V is TRBV29-1 and J is TRBJ2-5; D is undetermined. This CDR3 region has 12 residues. Germline CDR1 reads SQVTM; CDR2 reads ANQGSEA. Trimming pared 3 bases from V and 2 bases from J, leaving 7 bases between. CDR3 in DNA: TGCAGCGTTGATGGGCTACAAGAGACCCAGTACTTC. This gives the protein CSVDGLQETQYF.